This record looks at one T cell receptor beta chain sequence and its context. The data were obtained in a study of T cell changes during pregnancy in multiple sclerosis. Repertoires were generated with immunoSEQ multiplex PCR, while TCRdb's copy carries only in-frame clones and drops some. The table records some 70,000 clones, about nine tenths of them present only once. V lost 5 bases to trimming and J lost 1 base; unmatched junction nucleotides: 5. This CDR3 has 15 amino acids. The germline CDR1 and CDR2 sequences are LNHDA and SQIVND (reference sequence). Sequencing was performed on peripheral blood, taken after pregnancy. This chain uses TRBV19 with TRBJ2-7; 10 bases are a match to TRBD2. This sequence originates from a female donor in good health, enrolled as a control in a pregnancy study. DNA of the CDR3: TGTGCCAGTAGTCTCACACTAGCGGGATCCTACGAGCAGTACTTC. It translates to CASSLTLAGSYEQYF.